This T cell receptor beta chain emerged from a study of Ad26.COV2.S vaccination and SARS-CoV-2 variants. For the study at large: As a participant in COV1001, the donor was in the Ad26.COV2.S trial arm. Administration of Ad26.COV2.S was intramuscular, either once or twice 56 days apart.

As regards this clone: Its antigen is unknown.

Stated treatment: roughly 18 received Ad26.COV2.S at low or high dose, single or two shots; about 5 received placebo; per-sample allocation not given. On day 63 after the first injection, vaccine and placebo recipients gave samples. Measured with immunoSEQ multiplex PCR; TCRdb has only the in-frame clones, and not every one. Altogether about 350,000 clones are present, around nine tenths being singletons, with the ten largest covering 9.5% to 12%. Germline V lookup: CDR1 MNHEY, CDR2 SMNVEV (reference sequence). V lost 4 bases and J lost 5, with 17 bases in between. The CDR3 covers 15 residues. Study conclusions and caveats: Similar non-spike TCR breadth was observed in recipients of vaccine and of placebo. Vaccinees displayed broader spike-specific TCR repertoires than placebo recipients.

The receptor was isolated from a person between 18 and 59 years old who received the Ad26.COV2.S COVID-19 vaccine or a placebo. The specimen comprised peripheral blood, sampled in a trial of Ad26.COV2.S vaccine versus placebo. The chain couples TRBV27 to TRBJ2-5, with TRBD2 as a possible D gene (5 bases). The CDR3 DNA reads TGTGCCAGCAGTTCCGGAGGCCAACCGGAGGAGACCCAGTACTTC. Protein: CASSSGGQPEETQYF.